The 18 T cell receptor beta chains listed next were all sequenced from one sample in a study of glioma-infiltrating T cells after dendritic cell vaccination. Time point denoted: after dendritic cell vaccination, including at tumor progression/relapse. The table came from immunoSEQ multiplex PCR; TCRdb's copy has only in-frame clones and leaves some out. This table holds over 75,000 clones, approximately 75% found once. The source was blood, collected after dendritic cell vaccination. Source of these receptors: a human donor with glioblastoma.

The chain combines TRBV6-1 with TRBJ2-3, with TRBD1 matching over 7 bases. The CDR3 runs to 16 residues. The V gene end was trimmed by 4 bases and the J gene end by 1 base; junction bases not matched to a gene: 8. Germline lookup yields CDR1 MNHNS and CDR2 SASEGT. The CDR3 sequence is CASSAGTAPGTDTQYF. The CDR3 coding sequence is TGTGCCAGCAGTGCGGGGACAGCCCCTGGCACAGATACGCAGTATTTT.

J is TRBJ1-2 and V is TRBV5-6; the D is unclear. In germline, CDR1 is SGHDT, CDR2 YYEEEE. This CDR3 has 14 residues. The germline V and J ends were trimmed by 6 bases and 4 bases, with 16 bases remaining between them. The CDR3 DNA reads as TGTGCCAGCAAGGCACCCAAAGGGAGCTATGGCTACACCTTC. This codes for CASKAPKGSYGYTF.

This chain joins TRBV5-1 and TRBJ2-5; 7 nucleotides agree with TRBD2. Trimming removed 4 bases from V and 1 base from J; junction bases left unmatched: 10. The CDR3 covers 16 residues. Per the germline V gene, CDR1 is SGHRS and CDR2 is YFSETQ. The CDR3 DNA reads TGCGCCAGCAGCGTTGGGAGGGCCAATACCCAAGAGACCCAGTACTTC. Translating it yields CASSVGRANTQETQYF.

This clone was seen more than once but under ten times. V is TRBV6-6 and J is TRBJ2-7; 12 bases fit TRBD2. The germline CDR1 and CDR2 sequences are MNHNY and SVGAGI (reference sequence). CDR3 size: 16 residues. The trim removed 4 bases at V and 3 bases at J, leaving 7 bases unmatched. The DNA for the CDR3 is TGTGCCAGCAGTTTCCGACTAGCGGGGGACGGCTACGAGCAGTACTTC. Amino acid sequence: CASSFRLAGDGYEQYF.

In this sample, this clone turned up a few times. V and J are TRBV11-2 and TRBJ1-2; no firm D call. Trimming shortened V by 1 base and J by 3 bases, and 6 bases separated the two germline ends. The CDR3 is made up of 13 amino acids. Germline assignment: CDR1 SGHAT and CDR2 FQNNGV. The CDR3 sequence is CASSLGSHYGYTF. CDR3 nucleotide sequence: TGTGCCAGCAGCTTAGGTTCTCACTATGGCTACACCTTC. Combining the CDR3 with reference TRBV11-2 and TRBJ1-2 gives the whole variable domain EAGVAQSPRYKIIEKRQSVAFWCNPISGHATLYWYQQILGQGPKLLIQFQNNGVVDDSQLPKDRFSAERLKGVDSTLKIQPAKLEDSAVYLCASSLGSHYGYTFGSGTRLTVV.

The V and J genes are TRBV6-5 and TRBJ2-7, with 7 bases matching TRBD1. The CDR3 extends over 15 amino acids. With 5 bases clipped from V and 0 bases from J, the junction kept 7 bases outside the gene matches. In germline, CDR1 is MNHEY, CDR2 SVGAGI. CDR3 amino acids: CASSNRGLNSYEQYF. The CDR3 region has the DNA TGTGCCAGCAGTAACAGGGGTCTCAACTCCTACGAGCAGTACTTC.

This clone was seen only once. The genes are TRBV5-4 and TRBJ2-2, with 8 bases identical to TRBD1. From germline, CDR1 is SGHNT and CDR2 YYREEE (reference sequence). The CDR3 contains 16 residues. The J segment lost 0 bases and the V segment lost 2 bases, leaving 3 bases of the junction unmatched. The CDR3 DNA sequence: TGTGCCAGCAGCTTAAACAGGGGGTCGAACACCGGGGAGCTGTTTTTT. Translation: CASSLNRGSNTGELFF.

With respect to this clone: Other DNA sequences in the same sample also yield this CDR3. This rearrangement joins TRBV7-9 to TRBJ1-5, with D uncertain. The germline V gene encodes CDR1 SEHNR and CDR2 FQNEAQ (reference sequence). The CDR3 loop spans 14 amino acids. Trimming removed 0 bases at V and 0 bases at J, with 3 bases between. The DNA for the CDR3 is TGTGCCAGCAGCTTAGCCAATAGCAATCAGCCCCAGCATTTT. Its protein is CASSLANSNQPQHF.

The chain recombines TRBV4-2 with TRBJ2-3; TRBD2 might be the D (6 bases). The germline V gene has CDR1 LGHNA and CDR2 YNFKEQ. CDR3 size: 15 residues. The V end was cut by 0 bases, the J end by 6 bases, with 13 bases between. CDR3 bases: TGTGCCAGCAGCCAAGAGGAGGGCTTCCCTGATACGCAGTATTTT. Residues: CASSQEEGFPDTQYF.

The chain joins TRBV18 to TRBJ1-1; 7 bases align to TRBD1. CDR1 KGHSH and CDR2 LQKENI come from the germline V gene. The CDR3 is made up of 15 amino acids. V was pared by 0 bases and J by 3 bases, with 4 bases of the junction left unmatched. CDR3 in amino acids: CASSPPAGGDTEAFF. CDR3 DNA: TGTGCCAGCTCACCACCGGCAGGGGGAGACACTGAAGCTTTCTTT.

The CDR3 sequence is CASSPGTHGGEQYF. The DNA for the CDR3 is TGTGCCAGCTCACCAGGCACCCATGGCGGCGAGCAGTACTTC. The V call is TRBV18, the J call TRBJ2-7, with D uncertain. The CDR3 is 14 residues long. Trimming took off 2 bases at V and 6 bases at J, with 14 bases between the two ends. The germline V gene encodes CDR1 KGHSH and CDR2 LQKENI.

Note on this clone: The junction departs from germline at one end; a sequencing error may be responsible. V usage is TRBV27 and J usage is TRBJ1-2, with 9 bases that match TRBD1. CDR1 is MNHEY, CDR2 SMNVEV, per germline (reference sequence). This CDR3 region has 15 residues. The DNA of the CDR3 is TGTGCCAGCAGTTTCAGACCGACAGGGGGAGATGGCTACGCCTTC. Amino acids: CASSFRPTGGDGYAF.

V and J are TRBV19 and TRBJ2-1; D might be TRBD2 (6 bases). Trimming pared 0 bases from V and 0 bases from J, leaving 12 bases between. The CDR3 sequence is 17 residues long. CDR1 is LNHDA, CDR2 SQIVND, per germline (reference sequence). The CDR3 region has the DNA TGTGCCAGTAGTATAGATCGGCGGGGAAGCTCCTACAATGAGCAGTTCTTC. Translated: CASSIDRRGSSYNEQFF. Filled out from reference TRBV19 and TRBJ2-1, the complete variable domain reads DGGITQSPKYLFRKEGQNVTLSCEQNLNHDAMYWYRQDPGQGLRLIYYSQIVNDFQKGDIAEGYSVSREKKESFPLTVTSAQKNPTAFYLCASSIDRRGSSYNEQFFGPGTRLTVL.

The V and J genes are TRBV6-1 and TRBJ2-5; the D gene is possibly TRBD2 (6 bases). The V gene's germline CDR1 is MNHNS and CDR2 SASEGT. The V end was cut by 3 bases, the J end by 0 bases, with 14 bases between. The CDR3 sequence is 16 residues long. This CDR3 is CASSEISGGYQETQYF. Written as DNA, the CDR3 is TGTGCCAGCAGTGAGATTAGCGGTGGGTACCAAGAGACCCAGTACTTC.

V gene TRBV19 combines with J gene TRBJ2-5, with D perhaps TRBD1 (5 bases). Germline V gene lookup returns CDR1 LNHDA and CDR2 SQIVND (reference sequence). The CDR3 has 11 amino acids. Trimming cost V 6 bases and J 5 bases, with 7 bases left between them. CDR3 DNA: TGTGCCAGTAGCAGGGCGGAGACCCAGTACTTC. Encoded protein: CASSRAETQYF.

The J gene is TRBJ2-3, the V gene TRBV7-9, with D unclear. Trimming removed 1 base at V and 5 bases at J, with 7 bases between. This CDR3 comprises 13 residues. In germline, CDR1 is SEHNR, CDR2 FQNEAQ (reference sequence). CDR3 coding DNA: TGTGCCAGCAGCTTAGGTTCCGTAGATACGCAGTATTTT. Its translation: CASSLGSVDTQYF.

The chain uses TRBV19 and TRBJ2-1; the D is unclear. Germline V gives CDR1 LNHDA, CDR2 SQIVND (reference sequence). The CDR3 totals 14 residues. V was cut by 5 bases and J by 7 bases, with 15 bases left in between. For the CDR3, the DNA is TGTGCCAGTAGTGTCAGTAACCCGGGTAATGAGCAGTTCTTC. This translates into CASSVSNPGNEQFF.

The chain uses TRBV6-5 and TRBJ1-2; maybe TRBD1 (6 bases). Per the germline V gene, CDR1 is MNHEY and CDR2 is SVGAGI. The V end lost 6 bases, the J end lost 6 bases, and 14 bases lay between the germline ends. The CDR3 extends over 13 amino acids. Here the CDR3 DNA reads TGTGCCAGCAGCGAACCTAACAGGGATGGCTACACCTTC. Amino acid sequence: CASSEPNRDGYTF.